Below, 6 T cell receptor beta chains from the same sample are listed, as sequenced in a study of control samples from healthy donors and cancer patients. Some clones are missing from TCRdb's copy, which holds only in-frame ones; the method was immunoSEQ multiplex PCR. The sample includes about 140,000 clones, approximately 91% seen only once; the top ten take about 9%. Sequencing input: blood. All receptors come from a woman under 40 in good health.

In this sample, this clone turned up once. This chain uses TRBV12-3 or TRBV12-4 with TRBJ1-1; D is unresolved. This CDR3 has 13 residues. The V and J ends lost 3 bases and 11 bases respectively, with 16 bases between them. CDR3 loop: CASSFQGEAGAFF. The CDR3, as DNA: TGTGCCAGCAGTTTTCAAGGAGAGGCGGGCGCTTTCTTT.

As regards this clone: Compared with germline, one end of the junction differs, possibly owing to a read error. The chain uses TRBV29-1 and TRBJ2-1; 7 nucleotides align to TRBD2. The CDR3 is 13 residues long. The germline V gene encodes CDR1 SQVTM and CDR2 ANQGSEA. The CDR3 loop is CSVEGLAATEQFF. The CDR3 coding sequence is TGCAGCGTGGAAGGGCTAGCGGCCACTGAGCAGTTCTTC.

J is TRBJ1-3 and V is TRBV10-3; unclear D gene. The V end was cut by 6 bases, the J end by 7 bases, with 13 bases between. This CDR3 has 13 amino acids. CDR1 ENHRY and CDR2 SYGVKD come from the germline V gene. In DNA form, the CDR3 reads TGTGCCATCAGGCCTGGGCCGGGGAACACCATATATTTT. Its protein product is CAIRPGPGNTIYF.

The chain is built from TRBV10-1 and TRBJ1-5; possibly TRBD1 for D (5 bases). This CDR3 is built from 16 residues. The V and J ends lost 2 bases and 1 base respectively, with 12 bases between them. Germline assignment: CDR1 WNHNN and CDR2 SYGVQD (reference sequence). The CDR3 DNA reads TGCGCCAGCAGTGAGGGCACCCAGGGAAGCAATCAGCCCCAGCATTTT. Its protein is CASSEGTQGSNQPQHF.

The rearrangement uses TRBV18 and TRBJ1-5, with D unclear. Germline loops: CDR1 KGHSH, CDR2 LQKENI. This CDR3 has 14 residues. V lost 2 bases to trimming and J lost 0 bases, with 5 bases between them. CDR3: CASSPSPSNQPQHF. CDR3 nucleotide sequence: TGTGCCAGCTCACCAAGCCCTAGCAATCAGCCCCAGCATTTT.

The chain couples TRBV19 to TRBJ1-6; the D is unclear. V dropped 1 base and J dropped 7 bases, with 5 bases sitting between them. There are 13 residues in the CDR3. CDR1 and CDR2 (germline): LNHDA, SQIVND (reference sequence). For the CDR3, the DNA is TGTGCCAGTAGTATAGGAGAAAATTCACCCCTCCACTTT. It is translated as CASSIGENSPLHF.